The clone carrying this T cell receptor (beta chain) was observed a few times. What it binds is unknown. The data belong to a study of CD4 T cells in relation to SARS-CoV-2 and coronaviruses. Overall study: The negative reference was HIV-1 Nef peptide pool or peptide-free culture.

Trimming took off 4 bases at V and 6 bases at J, with 4 bases between the two ends. The CDR3 is 10 residues long. In germline, CDR1 is SNHLY, CDR2 FYNNEI. Measured with immunoSEQ multiplex PCR; TCRdb has only the in-frame clones, and not every one. Of about 20,000 clones in the sample, over 75% were seen once. Unexposed donor CD4+ T cells date from about 2011-2018, before the COVID-19 pandemic. Isolation of CD4+ T cells took place after approximately eleven days in culture. Approximately 2 million PBMCs per well were cultured with approximately 9.5 IU/ml IL-2. The rearrangement links TRBV2 to TRBJ2-7; D gene uncertain. The TCR was taken from a human donor in good health. Sequenced: CD4+ T cells from PBMCs, cultured in vitro. CDR3 protein: CASSVAEQYF. The CDR3 nucleotides are TGTGCCAGCAGTGTGGCCGAGCAGTACTTC.